This T cell receptor beta chain was identified during a study of CD8 T cells in ankylosing spondylitis. Each CDR3 protein gets one entry after TCRdb re-called the 5' RACE reads with MiXCR. The data show about 390,000 distinct CDR3 sequences, more than 20% seen once. Trimming left V 5 bases short and J 9 bases short, with 22 bases between. The CDR3 spans 15 residues. Germline V gene data show CDR1 as SGHRS and CDR2 as YFSETQ. This clonotype appeared many times. Its specificity is not known. Notes on the study in general: Some of these motif variants have turned up before, in reports on reactive arthritis synovial fluid and blood. Seven to nine highly homologous variants formed a TCR beta motif that appeared characteristic of ankylosing spondylitis blood. As reported, disease-linked clones showed significant enrichment in matched ankylosing spondylitis synovial fluid.

This sequence was found in a male donor with ankylosing spondylitis. Sequenced sample: blood, either unsorted or a sorted T cell fraction (not recorded which). The rearrangement links TRBV5-1 to TRBJ2-3, with D possibly TRBD2 on 5 matching bases. CDR3 nucleotide sequence: TGCGCCAGCAGAATAGGGTTCGGCCCAGGAGGAACGCAGTATTTT. Translated: CASRIGFGPGGTQYF.